This T cell receptor (beta chain) was observed in a study of technical replicates of blood from several donors. The CDR3 is 15 amino acids. V lost 5 bases, J lost 4 bases, and 17 bases lay in between. The germline CDR1 and CDR2 sequences are MDHEN and SYDVKM. Some clones are missing from TCRdb's copy, which holds only in-frame ones; the method was immunoSEQ multiplex PCR. Of tens of thousands of clones listed, about 91% were seen once; the top ten hold around 0.37%. The chain employs TRBV28 and TRBJ1-2; D might be TRBD1 (6 bases). Sequencing was carried out using T cells isolated from PBMCs. This receptor was identified in a human donor in good health. DNA of the CDR3: TGTGCCAGCAGTGGGGAGGGGGAGAGTATCTATGGCTACACCTTC. Translation: CASSGEGESIYGYTF.